This TCR beta chain was sequenced during a study of T cells in Graves' hyperthyroidism and ophthalmopathy. The study excluded patients with uncontrolled infection, other autoimmune disease, pregnancy or lactation. Trimming removed 3 bases from V and 9 bases from J; junction bases left unmatched: 10. The germline V gene has CDR1 SGHDN and CDR2 FVKESK. The CDR3 has 16 residues. TCR beta CDR3 regions were amplified from RNA transcripts. Initially, a first-round RT-PCR of the TCR CDR3 employed the HTBI primer set. TCRdb processed the multiplex PCR reads anew with MiXCR; each CDR3 protein has one entry. Of 400,000 to 500,000 distinct CDR3 sequences listed, roughly 13% are singletons.

The sample taken for sequencing was blood. This clonotype was sampled from a woman under 30 with Graves' hyperthyroidism. This chain links TRBV14 with TRBJ1-6, with 8 bases lining up with TRBD1. CDR3 nucleotide sequence: TGTGCCAGCAGCCAGGCCGGACAGGGAAATCGTTCACCCCTCCACTTT. This gives the protein CASSQAGQGNRSPLHF.